What follows are 27 T cell receptor beta chains derived from one specimen sequenced in a study of cytomegalovirus exposure and HLA in healthy donors. The PCR employed 60 Vbeta primers together with 13 Jbeta primers. Sequencing used immunoSEQ multiplex PCR; TCRdb keeps in-frame clones, though not all of them. The top ten clones hold around 1.3% of a sample with under 200,000 clones, 80% of them seen once. The specimen was PBMCs. The receptors stem from a woman in her forties or fifties in good health and CMV-seronegative.

Here the CDR3 DNA reads TGCGCCAGCAGCTTGTCTACGGAGCAGCCCCAGCATTTT. It translates to CASSLSTEQPQHF. The genes are TRBV5-1 and TRBJ1-5; D unresolved. The V and J ends lost 1 base and 7 bases respectively, with 9 bases between them. The CDR3 sequence is 13 residues long. CDR1 and CDR2 from the germline V gene are SGHRS and YFSETQ.

CDR3 in amino acids: CASRPGGGLAFF. DNA for the CDR3: TGTGCCAGCAGACCTGGGGGAGGGTTGGCTTTCTTT. The chain couples TRBV6-5 to TRBJ1-1; maybe TRBD1 (5 bases). V shed 6 bases and J shed 11 bases, with 16 bases lying between them. The CDR3 is 12 amino acids. Germline-derived CDR1 and CDR2 are MNHEY and SVGAGI.

The V gene is TRBV25-1, the J gene TRBJ2-7, with 9 bases identical to TRBD1. Germline V gene sequence: CDR1 MGHDK, CDR2 SYGVNS. V gave up 1 base and J gave up 2 bases; unmatched junction bases: 6. The CDR3 contains 16 residues. The chain's CDR3 is CASSESGGQGPYEQYF. The DNA for the CDR3 is TGTGCCAGCAGTGAATCAGGGGGACAGGGTCCCTACGAGCAGTACTTC.

The rearrangement uses TRBV19 and TRBJ2-1, with D perhaps TRBD1 (6 bases). Germline CDR1 LNHDA, CDR2 SQIVND (reference sequence). Trimming took 8 bases from V and 4 from J, leaving 12 bases between them. The CDR3 contains 13 residues. The CDR3 loop is CASGRDIYNEQFF. In nucleotides, the CDR3 is TGTGCCAGTGGCCGGGACATATACAATGAGCAGTTCTTC.

The rearrangement links TRBV2 to TRBJ2-3; TRBD2 matches at 13 bases. The CDR3 spans 16 residues. V was clipped by 6 bases and J by 3 bases; unmatched bases: 6. Germline V gives CDR1 SNHLY, CDR2 FYNNEI. CDR3 bases: TGTGCCAGCAGGAAACTAGCGGGGGGGCAAACAGATACGCAGTATTTT. This codes for CASRKLAGGQTDTQYF. Full variable domain (remainder filled in from reference TRBV2 and TRBJ2-3): EPEVTQTPSHQVTQMGQEVILRCVPISNHLYFYWYRQILGQKVEFLVSFYNNEISEKSEIFDDQFSVERPDGSNFTLKIRSTKLEDSAMYFCASRKLAGGQTDTQYFGPGTRLTVL.

The chain joins TRBV27 to TRBJ2-3, with 8 bases that match TRBD1. V dropped 5 bases and J dropped 2; count of bases not matched to a gene: 9. CDR1 and CDR2 (germline): MNHEY, SMNVEV (reference sequence). This CDR3 is 16 amino acids long. CDR3 in DNA: TGTGCCAGCAGTCCCCAGGGGGCGCGAGTCACAGATACGCAGTATTTT. Translation gives CASSPQGARVTDTQYF.

This clone has a handful of counts. The V and J genes are TRBV5-1 and TRBJ2-7; TRBD1 is a possible D gene (5 bases). Germline V gene lookup returns CDR1 SGHRS and CDR2 YFSETQ. This CDR3 contains 14 residues. Trimming removed 1 base from V and 2 bases from J, with 10 bases in between. This chain's CDR3 is CASSLTGGTYEQYF. CDR3 nucleotide sequence: TGCGCCAGCAGCTTGACAGGTGGTACCTACGAGCAGTACTTC.

V is TRBV4-2 and J is TRBJ1-4; D remains unclear. CDR1 and CDR2 (germline): LGHNA, YNFKEQ. The CDR3 is 15 amino acids. V lost 5 bases, J lost 0 bases, and 10 bases lay in between. The CDR3: CASSVTDATNEKLFF. In nucleotides, the CDR3 is TGTGCCAGCAGCGTCACAGATGCAACTAATGAAAAACTGTTTTTT.

This sequence joins TRBV27 and TRBJ2-2; tentatively, D is TRBD1 (5 bases). The length of the CDR3 is 14 residues. CDR1 and CDR2 from the germline V gene are MNHEY and SMNVEV (reference sequence). V lost 7 bases, J lost 1 base, and 10 bases lay in between. CDR3 nucleotide sequence: TGTGCCAGCATCAACAGGTGGAACACCGGGGAGCTGTTTTTT. Amino acids: CASINRWNTGELFF.

This chain links TRBV5-1 with TRBJ1-2; tentatively, D is TRBD1 (5 bases). The CDR3 runs to 14 residues. From germline, CDR1 is SGHRS and CDR2 YFSETQ. Trimming pared 3 bases from V and 4 bases from J, leaving 13 bases between. The CDR3 sequence is CASSSGGAFYGYTF. CDR3 DNA: TGCGCCAGCAGCTCCGGAGGGGCGTTCTATGGCTACACCTTC.

This chain joins TRBV6-4 and TRBJ1-2; TRBD1 matches 8 bases. V trimming: 2 bases; J trimming: 4 bases; junction bases outside the gene matches: 21. The CDR3 is made up of 20 amino acids. Germline V CDR1 and CDR2: MRHNA, SNTAGT. This CDR3 is CASSDVLLPGQGGLGYGYTF. As DNA, the CDR3 is TGTGCCAGCAGTGACGTCTTACTCCCTGGACAGGGAGGCTTGGGCTATGGCTACACCTTC.

This chain joins TRBV5-4 and TRBJ1-5; the D is unclear. In germline, CDR1 is SGHNT, CDR2 YYREEE (reference sequence). Trimming took off 2 bases at V and 3 bases at J, with 21 bases between the two ends. This CDR3 has 18 residues. CDR3 sequence reads: CASSFWVPGMGINQPQHF. The CDR3 nucleotides are TGTGCCAGCAGCTTTTGGGTGCCAGGAATGGGTATCAATCAGCCCCAGCATTTT.

The J gene is TRBJ1-2, the V gene TRBV7-2; 7 nucleotides agree with TRBD1. The CDR3 spans 13 residues. Germline V lookup: CDR1 SGHTA, CDR2 FQGNSA. V trimming: 4 bases; J trimming: 5 bases; junction bases outside the gene matches: 4. The CDR3 DNA reads as TGTGCCAGCAGCTCGGGACAGAAATATGGCTACACCTTC. Translating it yields CASSSGQKYGYTF.

The chain is built from TRBV25-1 and TRBJ2-5; D is undetermined. There are 16 residues in the CDR3. Germline V CDR1 and CDR2: MGHDK, SYGVNS. The V and J ends lost 4 bases and 7 bases respectively, with 22 bases between them. Written as DNA, the CDR3 is TGTGCCAGCAGTGTCATCCCCCCCTCGGGTCCGGGGACCCAGTACTTC. Its protein is CASSVIPPSGPGTQYF.

The chain employs TRBV7-2 and TRBJ2-3, with D hard to call. Trimming took 2 bases from V and 1 from J, leaving 10 bases between them. CDR1 and CDR2 (germline): SGHTA, FQGNSA. The CDR3 consists of 15 residues. The CDR3 is CASSLPLAGTDTQYF. CDR3 coding DNA: TGTGCCAGCAGCTTACCCCTGGCGGGCACAGATACGCAGTATTTT.

V usage is TRBV6-6 and J usage is TRBJ2-4, with 12 bases aligning to TRBD2. In germline, CDR1 is MNHNY, CDR2 SVGAGI (reference sequence). CDR3 length: 14 residues. V shed 7 bases and J 7 bases; nucleotides not matched to a gene: 5. CDR3 protein: CASTASGGGNIQYF. CDR3 nucleotide sequence: TGTGCCAGCACCGCTAGCGGGGGGGGGAACATTCAGTACTTC.

J is TRBJ1-3 and V is TRBV28; no clear D. V was cut by 7 bases and J by 0 bases, with 13 bases left in between. CDR1 is MDHEN and CDR2 is SYDVKM in the germline V gene. The CDR3 is 15 residues long. The CDR3 protein is CASIIGRDSGNTIYF. CDR3 DNA: TGTGCCAGCATCATCGGGAGGGACTCTGGAAACACCATATATTTT.

The chain recombines TRBV6-1 with TRBJ1-5, with D unclear. With 0 bases removed from V and 9 bases from J, the gap between germline ends came to 12 bases. Per the germline V gene, CDR1 is MNHNS and CDR2 is SASEGT. The CDR3 spans 14 residues. CDR3 loop: CASSEAGSGSPQHF. The CDR3 nucleotides read TGTGCCAGCAGTGAAGCCGGTTCGGGGTCGCCCCAGCATTTT.

The rearrangement joins TRBV19 to TRBJ2-6; 8 bases map to TRBD1. The V gene end was trimmed by 5 bases and the J gene end by 0 bases; junction bases not matched to a gene: 6. The germline gives CDR1 LNHDA, CDR2 SQIVND (reference sequence). This CDR3 comprises 17 residues. The CDR3 here is CASSPSQGASGANVLTF. In DNA, the CDR3 is TGTGCCAGTAGTCCCTCCCAGGGGGCCTCTGGGGCCAACGTCCTGACTTTC.

This rearrangement joins TRBV5-4 to TRBJ2-3, with D possibly matching TRBD2 (6 bases). The V end lost 4 bases, the J end lost 1 base, and 19 bases lay between the germline ends. This CDR3 has 17 amino acids. Germline-derived CDR1 and CDR2 are SGHNT and YYREEE (reference sequence). CDR3 nucleotide sequence: TGTGCCAGCAGCCCGACCCGGGAGAGGCTCGGCACAGATACGCAGTATTTT. This gives the protein CASSPTRERLGTDTQYF.

This clone was counted a few times. The V and J genes are TRBV5-5 and TRBJ1-4; D not resolved. The V gene lost 4 bases and the J gene lost 0 bases, with 16 bases spanning the gap. There are 17 residues in the CDR3. Germline values: CDR1 SGHKS, CDR2 YYEKEE (reference sequence). The CDR3 nucleotides are TGTGCCAGCAGCCCAGGACGGGGAACTGCAACTAATGAAAAACTGTTTTTT. As protein: CASSPGRGTATNEKLFF.

V usage is TRBV5-1 and J usage is TRBJ2-7; D is undetermined. V was clipped by 0 bases and J by 5 bases, with 9 bases between them. The CDR3 sequence is 13 residues long. Germline V gives CDR1 SGHRS, CDR2 YFSETQ. CDR3 loop: CASSLGVINEQYF. The CDR3, as DNA: TGCGCCAGCAGCTTGGGAGTGATCAACGAGCAGTACTTC.

This clone was recorded a few times. The chain employs TRBV19 and TRBJ2-6, with 7 bases fitting TRBD1. V was clipped by 7 bases and J by 4 bases; unmatched bases: 4. CDR1 LNHDA and CDR2 SQIVND come from the germline V gene (reference sequence). There are 14 residues in the CDR3. The CDR3 coding sequence is TGTGCCAGTACTAGGGGGCGAGGGGCCAACGTCCTGACTTTC. It encodes CASTRGRGANVLTF. Based on the CDR3 plus reference TRBV19 and TRBJ2-6, the full variable domain is DGGITQSPKYLFRKEGQNVTLSCEQNLNHDAMYWYRQDPGQGLRLIYYSQIVNDFQKGDIAEGYSVSREKKESFPLTVTSAQKNPTAFYLCASTRGRGANVLTFGAGSRLTVL.

The V gene is TRBV6-5, the J gene TRBJ1-2, with unresolved D. The CDR3 is 16 amino acids. The germline CDR1 and CDR2 sequences are MNHEY and SVGAGI. Trimming removed 0 bases from V and 4 bases from J, with 15 bases in between. The CDR3 here is CASSYSTAERLYGYTF. Written as DNA, the CDR3 is TGTGCCAGCAGTTACTCGACCGCGGAAAGACTCTATGGCTACACCTTC.

V usage is TRBV4-1 and J usage is TRBJ2-1; 7 nucleotides align to TRBD2. The CDR3 covers 16 residues. V was pared by 2 bases and J by 0 bases, with 4 bases of the junction left unmatched. CDR1 and CDR2 (germline): MGHRA, YSYEKL. In DNA form, the CDR3 reads TGCGCCAGCAGCCAAAAAGCGGGGAGCTCCTACAATGAGCAGTTCTTC. It yields the protein CASSQKAGSSYNEQFF.

This chain links TRBV11-2 with TRBJ2-7; tentatively, D is TRBD1 (6 bases). The CDR3 is 12 amino acids. V shed 7 bases and J shed 0 bases, with 7 bases lying between them. Germline V gene lookup returns CDR1 SGHAT and CDR2 FQNNGV. The CDR3 DNA reads as TGTGCCAGCAAGGACAGCTCCTACGAGCAGTACTTC. The encoded protein is CASKDSSYEQYF.

The J gene is TRBJ2-1, the V gene TRBV28, with 11 bases fitting TRBD2. CDR3 length: 16 amino acids. V was clipped by 7 bases and J by 12 bases; unmatched bases: 17. Germline CDR1 is MDHEN and CDR2 is SYDVKM. CDR3: CASNYQSTSGRGGQFF. The CDR3 DNA sequence: TGTGCCAGCAACTACCAATCCACTAGCGGGAGAGGAGGGCAGTTCTTC. The full variable domain, in which reference TRBV28 and TRBJ2-1 provide the parts outside the CDR3, is DVKVTQSSRYLVKRTGEKVFLECVQDMDHENMFWYRQDPGLGLRLIYFSYDVKMKEKGDIPEGYSVSREKKERFSLILESASTNQTSMYLCASNYQSTSGRGGQFFGPGTRLTVL.